A selection of T cell receptor beta chains follows, all from one sample in a study of T cells in Graves' hyperthyroidism and ophthalmopathy. TCRdb independently ran MiXCR on the multiplex PCR reads; one entry per CDR3 protein. The sample lists 350,000 to 400,000 distinct CDR3 sequences, about 15% occurring once. The sample taken for sequencing was blood. These receptors were taken from a woman aged 55-70 years with Graves' hyperthyroidism. The CDR3 runs from the conserved cysteine through the conserved F or W. A D gene is named only where the DNA matches it firmly. The size entry is marked missing in some rows and otherwise reads once, few, many or a size class.

abundance: few
v_gene: TRBV7-9
j_gene: TRBJ2-6
len: 13
d_gene: .
CDR3nt: TGTGCCAGCAGCTTAGGACAGGTCAACGTCCTGACTTTC
CDR3aa: CASSLGQVNVLTF

abundance: many
v_gene: TRBV2
j_gene: TRBJ2-1
len: 16
d_gene: TRBD2
CDR3nt: TGTGCCAGCAGGGTTAGCGGGGCAAGCTCCTACAATGAGCAGTTCTTC
CDR3aa: CASRVSGASSYNEQFF

abundance: .
v_gene: TRBV24-1
j_gene: TRBJ2-4
len: 17
d_gene: TRBD2
CDR3nt: TGTGCCACCAGTGATTCCGGACTAGCGGGAGCCAAAAACATTCAGTACTTC
CDR3aa: CATSDSGLAGAKNIQYF

abundance: many
v_gene: TRBV3-1
j_gene: TRBJ1-5
len: 17
d_gene: .
CDR3nt: TGTGCCAGCAGCCAAGCTTCCTCGTGGAGGGGAAATCAGCCCCAGCATTTT
CDR3aa: CASSQASSWRGNQPQHF

abundance: .
v_gene: TRBV11-2
j_gene: TRBJ2-7
len: 17
d_gene: TRBD2
CDR3nt: TGTGCCAGCAGCTTAGATCCGGGACTAGCGGGAGCGGACGAGCAGTACTTC
CDR3aa: CASSLDPGLAGADEQYF

abundance: .
v_gene: TRBV7-8
j_gene: TRBJ1-5
len: 16
d_gene: .
CDR3nt: TGTGCCAGCAGCTTAGTGCGCAGTCTAAGCAATCAGCCCCAGCATTTT
CDR3aa: CASSLVRSLSNQPQHF

abundance: few
v_gene: TRBV19
j_gene: TRBJ1-6
len: 17
d_gene: .
CDR3nt: TGTGTCAGTAGCACCTCGGGGGGGGCGCTTCGAAATTCACCCCTCCACTTT
CDR3aa: CVSSTSGGALRNSPLHF

abundance: many
v_gene: TRBV20-1
j_gene: TRBJ1-4
len: 14
d_gene: .
CDR3nt: TGCAGTGCTAGAGACAGGGCGACTAATGAAAAACTGTTTTTT
CDR3aa: CSARDRATNEKLFF

abundance: many
v_gene: TRBV20-1
j_gene: TRBJ1-2
len: 14
d_gene: TRBD1
CDR3nt: TGCAGTGCTTTACAGGGGGGAGGGAACTATGGCTACACCTTC
CDR3aa: CSALQGGGNYGYTF

abundance: many
v_gene: TRBV29-1
j_gene: TRBJ2-7
len: 13
d_gene: .
CDR3nt: TGCAGCGTTGAAGATGTGCTTTCCTACGAGCAGTACTTC
CDR3aa: CSVEDVLSYEQYF

abundance: many
v_gene: TRBV20-1
j_gene: TRBJ2-4
len: 13
d_gene: TRBD2
CDR3nt: TGCAGTGCCGTTTGGCTAGCGGAAAACATTCAGTACTTC
CDR3aa: CSAVWLAENIQYF

abundance: many
v_gene: TRBV12-5
j_gene: TRBJ2-2
len: 16
d_gene: .
CDR3nt: TGTGCTAGTGGTTTGGACCCGACAGTTATGACCGGGGAGCTGTTTTTT
CDR3aa: CASGLDPTVMTGELFF

abundance: many
v_gene: TRBV19
j_gene: TRBJ2-5
len: 16
d_gene: .
CDR3nt: TGTGCCAGTAGTCCGCGACCGGGACGAGCTAAAGAGACCCAGTACTTC
CDR3aa: CASSPRPGRAKETQYF

abundance: few
v_gene: TRBV6-2/TRBV6-3
j_gene: TRBJ2-7
len: 16
d_gene: TRBD2
CDR3nt: TGTGCCAGCAGTTACCACGGGACTAGCGGGAGGGTCGAGCAGTACTTC
CDR3aa: CASSYHGTSGRVEQYF

abundance: many
v_gene: TRBV28
j_gene: TRBJ2-3
len: 14
d_gene: TRBD2
CDR3nt: TGTGCGGAGCGGATAGCGGGAAGCACAGATACGCAGTATTTT
CDR3aa: CAERIAGSTDTQYF

abundance: many
v_gene: TRBV20-1
j_gene: TRBJ1-2
len: 13
d_gene: .
CDR3nt: TGCAGTGCTAAGGGGATACAGTTGAGGGGCTACACCTTC
CDR3aa: CSAKGIQLRGYTF

abundance: many
v_gene: TRBV3-1
j_gene: TRBJ1-1
len: 14
d_gene: TRBD1
CDR3nt: TGTGCCAGCAGCCGACAGGGCGGGTACACTGAAGCTTTCTTT
CDR3aa: CASSRQGGYTEAFF

abundance: many
v_gene: TRBV12-3/TRBV12-4
j_gene: TRBJ2-1
len: 11
d_gene: TRBD1
CDR3nt: TGTGCCAGCAGTGCCGGGACAGGGCAGTTCTTC
CDR3aa: CASSAGTGQFF

abundance: many
v_gene: TRBV27
j_gene: TRBJ2-7
len: 14
d_gene: TRBD1
CDR3nt: TGTGCCAGCAGTTTAGGGCGGACAGGGGACGAGCAGTACTTC
CDR3aa: CASSLGRTGDEQYF

abundance: .
v_gene: TRBV7-9
j_gene: TRBJ1-5
len: 13
d_gene: .
CDR3nt: TGTGCCAGCAGCCCCAACTTCAATCAGCCCCAGCATTTT
CDR3aa: CASSPNFNQPQHF

abundance: many
v_gene: TRBV29-1
j_gene: TRBJ2-5
len: 14
d_gene: .
CDR3nt: TGCAGCGTTGAAAGGAGGGCGGCCCAAGAGACCCAGTACTTC
CDR3aa: CSVERRAAQETQYF

abundance: many
v_gene: TRBV6-1
j_gene: TRBJ2-7
len: 16
d_gene: .
CDR3nt: TGTGCCAGCAGTGAAGATAGTGGAGGGACCCCCTACGAGCAGTACTTC
CDR3aa: CASSEDSGGTPYEQYF